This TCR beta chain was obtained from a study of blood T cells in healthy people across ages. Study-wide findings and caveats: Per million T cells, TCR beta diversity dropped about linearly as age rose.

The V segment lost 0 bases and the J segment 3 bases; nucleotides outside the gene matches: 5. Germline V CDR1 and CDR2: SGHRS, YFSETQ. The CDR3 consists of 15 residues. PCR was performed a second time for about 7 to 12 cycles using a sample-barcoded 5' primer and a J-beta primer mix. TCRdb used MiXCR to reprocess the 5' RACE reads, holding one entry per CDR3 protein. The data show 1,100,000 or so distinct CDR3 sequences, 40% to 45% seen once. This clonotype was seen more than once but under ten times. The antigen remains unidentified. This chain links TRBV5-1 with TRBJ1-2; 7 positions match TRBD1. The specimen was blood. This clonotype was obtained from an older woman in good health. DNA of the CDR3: TGCGCCAGCAGCTTGGCGCAACAGGGGTACTATGGCTACACCTTC. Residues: CASSLAQQGYYGYTF.